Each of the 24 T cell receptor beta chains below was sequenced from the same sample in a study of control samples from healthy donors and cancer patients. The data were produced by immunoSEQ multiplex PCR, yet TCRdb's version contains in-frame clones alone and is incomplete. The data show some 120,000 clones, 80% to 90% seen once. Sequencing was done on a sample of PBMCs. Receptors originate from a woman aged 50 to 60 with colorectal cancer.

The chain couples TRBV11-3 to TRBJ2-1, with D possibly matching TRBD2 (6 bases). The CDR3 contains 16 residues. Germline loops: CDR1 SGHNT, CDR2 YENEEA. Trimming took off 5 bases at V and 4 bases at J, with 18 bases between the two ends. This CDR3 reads CASSPLATTIYNEQFF. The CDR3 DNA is TGTGCCAGCAGCCCCCTAGCGACTACCATTTACAATGAGCAGTTCTTC. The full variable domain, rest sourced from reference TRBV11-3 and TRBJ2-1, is EAGVVQSPRYKIIEKKQPVAFWCNPISGHNTLYWYLQNLGQGPELLIRYENEEAVDDSQLPKDRFSAERLKGVDSTLKIQPAELGDSAVYLCASSPLATTIYNEQFFGPGTRLTVL.

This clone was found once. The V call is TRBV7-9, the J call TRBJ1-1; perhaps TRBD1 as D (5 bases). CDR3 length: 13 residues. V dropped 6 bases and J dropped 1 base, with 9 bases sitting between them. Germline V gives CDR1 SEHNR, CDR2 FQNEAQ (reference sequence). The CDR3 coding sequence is TGTGCCAGCAGGACAGTAGAGAACACTGAAGCTTTCTTT. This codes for CASRTVENTEAFF.

CDR3 coding DNA: TGTGCCAGCAGCTCGGGGGGGAGTTTTCCTGGAAACACCATATATTTT. This sequence encodes CASSSGGSFPGNTIYF. The chain combines TRBV5-6 with TRBJ1-3; weak D call: TRBD1 (5 bases). V shed 3 bases and J shed 2 bases, with 15 bases lying between them. The V gene's germline CDR1 is SGHDT and CDR2 YYEEEE. This CDR3 spans 16 amino acids. Variable domain in full (rest from reference TRBV5-6 and TRBJ1-3): DAGVTQSPTHLIKTRGQQVTLRCSPKSGHDTVSWYQQALGQGPQFIFQYYEEEERQRGNFPDRFSGHQFPNYSSELNVNALLLGDSALYLCASSSGGSFPGNTIYFGEGSWLTVV.

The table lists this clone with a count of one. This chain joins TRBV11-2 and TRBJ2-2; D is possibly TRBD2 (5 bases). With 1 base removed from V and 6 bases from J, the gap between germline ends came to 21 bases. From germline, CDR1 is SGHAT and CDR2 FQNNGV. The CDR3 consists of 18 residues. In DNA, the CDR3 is TGTGCCAGCAGCTTAGGGGTCCAGACTACCCGGCGGGCCGGGGAGCTGTTTTTT. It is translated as CASSLGVQTTRRAGELFF.

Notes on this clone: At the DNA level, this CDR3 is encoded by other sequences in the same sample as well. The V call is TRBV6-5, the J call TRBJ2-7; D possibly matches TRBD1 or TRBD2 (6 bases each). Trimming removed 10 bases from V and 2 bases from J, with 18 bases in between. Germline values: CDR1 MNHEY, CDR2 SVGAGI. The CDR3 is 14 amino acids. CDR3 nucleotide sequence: TGTGCCACGAGGGGGGATCCCCAACCCTACGAGCAGTACTTC. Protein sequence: CATRGDPQPYEQYF.

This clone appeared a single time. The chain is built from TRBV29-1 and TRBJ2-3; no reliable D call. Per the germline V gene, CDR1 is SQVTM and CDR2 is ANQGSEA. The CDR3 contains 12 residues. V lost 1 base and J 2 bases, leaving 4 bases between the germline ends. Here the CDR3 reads CSVEVPTDTQYF. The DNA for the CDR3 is TGCAGCGTTGAAGTTCCCACAGATACGCAGTATTTT.

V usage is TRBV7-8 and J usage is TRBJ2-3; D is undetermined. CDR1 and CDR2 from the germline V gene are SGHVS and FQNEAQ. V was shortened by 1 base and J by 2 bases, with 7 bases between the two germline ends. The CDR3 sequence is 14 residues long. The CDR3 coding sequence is TGTGCCAGCAGCTTAGACTACGTCACAGATACGCAGTATTTT. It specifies CASSLDYVTDTQYF.

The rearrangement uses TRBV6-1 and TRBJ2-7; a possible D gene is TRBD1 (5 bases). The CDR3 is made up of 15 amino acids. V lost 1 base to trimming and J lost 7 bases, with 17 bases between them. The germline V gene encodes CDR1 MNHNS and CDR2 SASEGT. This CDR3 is CASSEVWGTPGEQYF. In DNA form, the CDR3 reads TGTGCCAGCAGTGAAGTGTGGGGCACCCCTGGGGAGCAGTACTTC.

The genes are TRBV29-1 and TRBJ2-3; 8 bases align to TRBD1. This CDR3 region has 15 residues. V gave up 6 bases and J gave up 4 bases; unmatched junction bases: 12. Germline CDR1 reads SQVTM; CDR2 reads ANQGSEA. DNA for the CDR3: TGCAGCGTCGCCAAGACAGGGGACACGGCAGATACGCAGTATTTT. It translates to CSVAKTGDTADTQYF.

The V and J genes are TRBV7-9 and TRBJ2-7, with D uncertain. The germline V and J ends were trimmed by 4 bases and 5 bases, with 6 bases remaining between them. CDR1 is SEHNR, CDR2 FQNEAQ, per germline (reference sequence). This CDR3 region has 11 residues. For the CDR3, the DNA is TGTGCCAGCAGCTCGCTCCACGAGCAGTACTTC. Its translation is CASSSLHEQYF. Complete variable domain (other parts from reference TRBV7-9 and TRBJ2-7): DTGVSQNPRHKITKRGQNVTFRCDPISEHNRLYWYRQTLGQGPEFLTYFQNEAQLEKSRLLSDRFSAERPKGSFSTLEIQRTEQGDSAMYLCASSSLHEQYFGPGTRLTVT.

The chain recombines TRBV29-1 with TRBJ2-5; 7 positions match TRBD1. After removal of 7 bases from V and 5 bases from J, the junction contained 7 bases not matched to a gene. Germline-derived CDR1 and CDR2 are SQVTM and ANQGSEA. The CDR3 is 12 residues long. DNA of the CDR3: TGCAGCGCCTACAGGGGTGGGGAGACCCAGTACTTC. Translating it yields CSAYRGGETQYF.

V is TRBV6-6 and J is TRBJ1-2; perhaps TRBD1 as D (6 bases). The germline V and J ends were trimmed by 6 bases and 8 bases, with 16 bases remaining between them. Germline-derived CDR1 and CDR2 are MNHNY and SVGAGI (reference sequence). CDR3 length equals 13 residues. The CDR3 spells CASSEGGIRGYTF. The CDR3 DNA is TGTGCCAGCAGCGAAGGGGGAATACGCGGCTACACCTTC.

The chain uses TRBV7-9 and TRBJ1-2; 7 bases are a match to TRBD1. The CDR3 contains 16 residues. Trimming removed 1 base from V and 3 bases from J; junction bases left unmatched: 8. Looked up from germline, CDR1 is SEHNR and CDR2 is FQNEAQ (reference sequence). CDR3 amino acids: CASSLGQGDLDYGYTF. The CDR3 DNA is TGTGCCAGCAGCTTAGGGCAGGGGGACCTGGACTATGGCTACACCTTC.

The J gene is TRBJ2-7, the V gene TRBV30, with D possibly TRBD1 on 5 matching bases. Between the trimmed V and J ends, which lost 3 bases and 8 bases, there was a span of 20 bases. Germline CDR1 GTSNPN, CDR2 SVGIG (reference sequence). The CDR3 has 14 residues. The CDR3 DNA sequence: TGTGCCTGGAGGGATAGACAGCCTACTACGAAGCAGTACTTC. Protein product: CAWRDRQPTTKQYF.

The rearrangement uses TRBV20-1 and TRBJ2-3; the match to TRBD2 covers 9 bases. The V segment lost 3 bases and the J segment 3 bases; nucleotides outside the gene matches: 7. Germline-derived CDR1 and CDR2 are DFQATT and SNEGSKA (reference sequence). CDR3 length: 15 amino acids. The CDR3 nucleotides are TGCAGTGCTAGTACCATAGCGGGGGAAACAGATACGCAGTATTTT. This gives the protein CSASTIAGETDTQYF.

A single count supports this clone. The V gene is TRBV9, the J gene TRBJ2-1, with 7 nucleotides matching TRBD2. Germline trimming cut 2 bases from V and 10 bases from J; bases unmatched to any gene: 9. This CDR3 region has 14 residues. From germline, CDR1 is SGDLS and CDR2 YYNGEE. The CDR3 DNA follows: TGTGCCAGCAGCGTTTCCCCCCAGCGGGACGAGCAGTTCTTC. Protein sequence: CASSVSPQRDEQFF.

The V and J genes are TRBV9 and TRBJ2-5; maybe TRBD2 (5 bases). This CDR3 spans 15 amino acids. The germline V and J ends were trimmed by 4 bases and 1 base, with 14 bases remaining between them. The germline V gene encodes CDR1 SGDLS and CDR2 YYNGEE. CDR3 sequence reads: CASSPFGNPQETQYF. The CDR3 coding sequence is TGTGCCAGCAGCCCTTTCGGGAACCCCCAAGAGACCCAGTACTTC.

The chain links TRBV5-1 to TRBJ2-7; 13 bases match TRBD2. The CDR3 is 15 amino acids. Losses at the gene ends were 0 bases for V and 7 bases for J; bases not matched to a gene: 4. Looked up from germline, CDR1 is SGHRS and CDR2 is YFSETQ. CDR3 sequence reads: CASSLELAGGGEQYF. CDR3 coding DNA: TGCGCCAGCAGCTTGGAACTAGCGGGGGGGGGAGAGCAGTACTTC.

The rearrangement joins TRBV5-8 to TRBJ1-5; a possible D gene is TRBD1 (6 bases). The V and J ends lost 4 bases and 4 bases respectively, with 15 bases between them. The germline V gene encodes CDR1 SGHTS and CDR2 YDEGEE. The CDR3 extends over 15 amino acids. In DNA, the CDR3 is TGTGCCAGCAGCGGCGGTACAGGGATAAATCAGCCCCAGCATTTT. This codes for CASSGGTGINQPQHF. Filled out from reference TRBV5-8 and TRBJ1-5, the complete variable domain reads EAGVTQSPTHLIKTRGQQATLRCSPISGHTSVYWYQQALGLGLQFLLWYDEGEERNRGNFPPRFSGRQFPNYSSELNVNALELEDSALYLCASSGGTGINQPQHFGDGTRLSIL.

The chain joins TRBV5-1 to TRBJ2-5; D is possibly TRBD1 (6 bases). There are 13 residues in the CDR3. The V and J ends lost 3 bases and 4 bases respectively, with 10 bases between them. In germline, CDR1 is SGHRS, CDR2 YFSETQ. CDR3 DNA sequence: TGCGCCAGCAGCTACGGACAGAGAGAGACCCAGTACTTC. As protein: CASSYGQRETQYF.

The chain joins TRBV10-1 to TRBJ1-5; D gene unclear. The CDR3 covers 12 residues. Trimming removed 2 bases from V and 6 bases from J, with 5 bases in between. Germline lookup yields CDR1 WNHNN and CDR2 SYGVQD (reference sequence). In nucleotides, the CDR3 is TGCGCCAGCAGTGAGGGCAGTCAGCCCCAGCATTTT. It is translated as CASSEGSQPQHF.

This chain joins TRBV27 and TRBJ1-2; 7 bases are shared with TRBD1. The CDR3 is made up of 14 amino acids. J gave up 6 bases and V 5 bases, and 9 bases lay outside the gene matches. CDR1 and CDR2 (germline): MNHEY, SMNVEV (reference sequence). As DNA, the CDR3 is TGTGCCAGCAGTCCTCTCACAGGGGCGAATGGCTACACCTTC. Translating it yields CASSPLTGANGYTF.

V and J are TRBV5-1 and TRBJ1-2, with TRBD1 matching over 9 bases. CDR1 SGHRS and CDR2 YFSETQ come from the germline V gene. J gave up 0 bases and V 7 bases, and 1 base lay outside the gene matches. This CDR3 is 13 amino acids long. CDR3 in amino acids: CASRQGANYGYTF. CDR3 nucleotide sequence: TGCGCCAGCCGACAGGGGGCTAACTATGGCTACACCTTC.

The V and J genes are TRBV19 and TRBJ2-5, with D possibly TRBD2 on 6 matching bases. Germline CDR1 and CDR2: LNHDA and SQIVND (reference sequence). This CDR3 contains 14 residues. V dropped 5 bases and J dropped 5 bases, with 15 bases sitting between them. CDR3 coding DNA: TGTGCCAGTAGTCCAATGACTAGTTCGGAGACCCAGTACTTC. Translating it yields CASSPMTSSETQYF.